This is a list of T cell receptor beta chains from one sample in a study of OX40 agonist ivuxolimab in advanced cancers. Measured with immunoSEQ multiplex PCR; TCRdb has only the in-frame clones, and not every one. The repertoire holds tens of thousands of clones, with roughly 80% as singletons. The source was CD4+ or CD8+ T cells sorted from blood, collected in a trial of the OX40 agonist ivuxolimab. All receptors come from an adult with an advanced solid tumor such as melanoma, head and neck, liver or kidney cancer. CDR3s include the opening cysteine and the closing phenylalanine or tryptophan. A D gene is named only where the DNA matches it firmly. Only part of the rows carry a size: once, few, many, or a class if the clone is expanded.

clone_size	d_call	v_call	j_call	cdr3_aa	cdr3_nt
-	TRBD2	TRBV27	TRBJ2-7	CASSLSALAGEGYEQYF	TGTGCCAGCAGTTTATCGGCACTAGCGGGAGAAGGATACGAGCAGTACTTC
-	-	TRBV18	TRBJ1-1	CASSPHALNTEAFF	TGTGCCAGCTCACCCCACGCCTTGAACACTGAAGCTTTCTTT
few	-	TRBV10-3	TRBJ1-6	CAISDGQGITYNSPLHF	TGTGCCATCAGCGACGGCCAGGGGATAACCTATAATTCACCCCTCCACTTT
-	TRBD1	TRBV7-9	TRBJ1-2	CASSDLAGGYGYTF	TGTGCCAGCAGCGATCTGGCAGGGGGCTATGGCTACACCTTC
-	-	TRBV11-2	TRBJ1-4	CASSRTGGGRPNEKLFF	TGTGCCAGCAGCCGCACCGGGGGAGGGAGGCCTAATGAAAAACTGTTTTTT
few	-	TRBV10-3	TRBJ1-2	CAIKGLGYTF	TGTGCCATAAAGGGGTTGGGCTACACCTTC
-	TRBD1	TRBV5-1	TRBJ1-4	CASSLVGTVNEKLFF	TGCGCCAGCAGCTTGGTGGGGACAGTGAATGAAAAACTGTTTTTT
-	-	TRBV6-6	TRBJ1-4	CASRSKNEKLFF	TGTGCCAGCAGGTCCAAGAATGAAAAACTGTTTTTT
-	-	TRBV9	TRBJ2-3	CASSVGAQNTDTQYF	TGTGCCAGCAGCGTAGGGGCCCAAAACACAGATACGCAGTATTTT
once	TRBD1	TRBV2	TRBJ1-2	CASSDPTGVGYGYTF	TGTGCCAGCAGTGACCCGACAGGGGTGGGGTATGGCTACACCTTC
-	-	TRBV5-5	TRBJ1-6	CASSFGVRPLHF	TGTGCCAGCAGCTTTGGGGTTAGACCCCTCCACTTT
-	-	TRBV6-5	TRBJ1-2	CASSSIGRDGYTF	TGTGCCAGCAGTTCTATTGGGAGGGATGGCTACACCTTC
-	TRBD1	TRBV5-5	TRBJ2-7	CASSGTGRSLEQYF	TGTGCCAGCAGCGGGACAGGGAGAAGCCTCGAGCAGTACTTC
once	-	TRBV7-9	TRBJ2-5	CASSFQPGGSGAEETQYF	TGTGCCAGCAGCTTCCAGCCCGGAGGGAGCGGTGCAGAAGAGACCCAGTACTTC
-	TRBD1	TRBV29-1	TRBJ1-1	CSVATGAVNTEAFF	TGCAGCGTCGCGACAGGGGCGGTGAACACTGAAGCTTTCTTT
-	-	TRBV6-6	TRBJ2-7	CASSYRAGAGEQYF	TGTGCCAGCAGTTACCGTGCCGGGGCTGGCGAGCAGTACTTC
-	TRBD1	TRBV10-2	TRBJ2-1	CASRGTGAGEQFF	TGCGCCAGCAGGGGGACAGGGGCGGGTGAGCAGTTCTTC
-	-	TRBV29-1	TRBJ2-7	CSVGATGLDEQYF	TGCAGCGTTGGGGCGACAGGTTTGGACGAGCAGTACTTC
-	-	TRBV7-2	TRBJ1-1	CASSLGRVRNTEAFF	TGTGCCAGCAGCTTAGGTAGAGTCCGGAACACTGAAGCTTTCTTT
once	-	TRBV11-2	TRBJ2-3	CASSPTRGSDTQYF	TGTGCCAGCAGCCCGACTAGAGGTTCAGATACGCAGTATTTT
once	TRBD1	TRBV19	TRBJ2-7	CASSTQGFHEQYF	TGTGCCAGTAGCACACAGGGGTTCCACGAGCAGTACTTC
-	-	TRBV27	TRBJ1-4	CASSLYPPQSLGDEKLFF	TGTGCCAGCAGTTTATACCCCCCCCAGTCGTTGGGGGATGAAAAACTGTTTTTT
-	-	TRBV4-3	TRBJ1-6	CASSQERAGVTRNSPLHF	TGCGCCAGCAGCCAAGAACGGGCAGGAGTGACACGGAATTCACCCCTCCACTTT
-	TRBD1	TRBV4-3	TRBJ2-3	CASSQNRGGTDTQYF	TGCGCCAGCAGCCAGAACAGGGGCGGCACAGATACGCAGTATTTT
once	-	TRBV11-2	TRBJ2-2	CASSRNGPTGTTGELFF	TGTGCCAGCAGCCGAAACGGACCCACAGGGACCACCGGGGAGCTGTTTTTT
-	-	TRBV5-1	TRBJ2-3	CASSLGLAGGSQYF	TGCGCCAGCAGCTTGGGATTAGCCGGTGGGAGCCAGTATTTT
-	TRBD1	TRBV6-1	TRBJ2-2	CASRGQGLPGELFF	TGTGCCAGCAGGGGACAGGGGCTGCCTGGGGAGCTGTTTTTT
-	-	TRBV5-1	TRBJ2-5	CASSLSGRRETQYF	TGCGCCAGCAGCTTGTCGGGACGTCGAGAGACCCAGTACTTC
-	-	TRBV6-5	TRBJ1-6	CASAGTIRNSPLHF	TGTGCCAGCGCCGGGACAATCCGTAATTCACCCCTCCACTTT
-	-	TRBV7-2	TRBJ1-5	CASSLRGGPGSNQPQHF	TGTGCCAGCAGCTTAAGGGGGGGCCCAGGAAGCAATCAGCCCCAGCATTTT
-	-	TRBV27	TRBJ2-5	CASSFTDAAGTQYF	TGTGCCAGCAGTTTCACGGACGCGGCTGGGACCCAGTACTTC
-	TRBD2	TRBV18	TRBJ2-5	CASSGGLAARGETQYF	TGTGCCAGCTCAGGAGGGCTAGCGGCCCGAGGAGAGACCCAGTACTTC
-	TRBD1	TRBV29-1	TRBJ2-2	CSVRGPGTGELFF	TGCAGCGTTAGGGGGCCGGGGACCGGGGAGCTGTTTTTT
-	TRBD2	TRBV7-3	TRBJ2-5	CASSPRGGMETQYF	TGTGCCAGCAGCCCCCGGGGGGGGATGGAGACCCAGTACTTC
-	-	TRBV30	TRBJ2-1	CARDNRGGDNEQFF	TGTGCCCGCGACAACAGGGGGGGGGACAATGAGCAGTTCTTC
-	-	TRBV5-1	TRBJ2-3	CASRPGDSTDTQYF	TGCGCCAGCAGGCCCGGGGACAGCACAGATACGCAGTATTTT
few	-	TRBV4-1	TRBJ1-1	CASSLSRDPSHTEAFF	TGCGCCAGCAGCTTAAGCCGGGACCCATCGCACACTGAAGCTTTCTTT
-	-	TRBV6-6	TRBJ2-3	CASSYPLGHTDTQYF	TGTGCCAGCAGTTATCCCCTTGGACACACAGATACGCAGTATTTT
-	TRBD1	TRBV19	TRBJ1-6	CASRTGYGDSPLHF	TGTGCCAGTAGGACAGGGTATGGAGACTCACCCCTCCACTTT
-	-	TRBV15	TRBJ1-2	CATSRGGGYYGYTF	TGTGCCACCAGCAGAGGGGGGGGCTACTATGGCTACACCTTC
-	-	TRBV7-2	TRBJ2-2	CASSLKPRGARTGELFF	TGTGCCAGCAGCTTAAAACCCAGGGGGGCCCGCACCGGGGAGCTGTTTTTT
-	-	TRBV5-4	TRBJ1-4	CASSLAAGGGGEKLFF	TGTGCCAGCAGCTTGGCTGCGGGGGGAGGCGGTGAAAAACTGTTTTTT
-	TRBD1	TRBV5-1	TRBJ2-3	CASSPDRGTDTQYF	TGCGCCAGCAGCCCTGACAGGGGCACAGATACGCAGTATTTT
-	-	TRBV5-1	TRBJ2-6	CATKITSSGANVLTF	TGCGCCACCAAAATAACTAGTTCTGGGGCCAACGTCCTGACTTTC
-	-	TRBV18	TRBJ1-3	CASSPDRSSGNTIYF	TGTGCCAGCTCACCAGACAGGAGCTCTGGAAACACCATATATTTT
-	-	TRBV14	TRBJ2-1	CASSRVPGNEQFF	TGTGCCAGCAGCCGGGTCCCGGGGAATGAGCAGTTCTTC
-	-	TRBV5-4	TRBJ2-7	CASSLEMGPYEQYF	TGTGCCAGCAGCTTGGAGATGGGACCCTACGAGCAGTACTTC
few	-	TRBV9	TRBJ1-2	CASNPHGTADGYTF	TGTGCCAGCAACCCACACGGGACGGCTGATGGCTACACCTTC
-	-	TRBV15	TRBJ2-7	CATSRDSGLTYEQYF	TGTGCCACCAGCAGAGATAGCGGCCTAACCTACGAGCAGTACTTC
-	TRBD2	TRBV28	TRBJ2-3	CASSFLGGRVSQYF	TGTGCCAGCAGTTTCCTTGGTGGGAGGGTTTCGCAGTATTTT
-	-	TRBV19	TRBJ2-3	CASSKEGRVGTQYF	TGTGCCAGTAGTAAGGAGGGGCGAGTGGGTACGCAGTATTTT
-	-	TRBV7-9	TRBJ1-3	CASSTQGRLTIYF	TGTGCCAGCAGCACCCAGGGGCGGCTCACCATATATTTT
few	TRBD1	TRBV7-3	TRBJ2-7	CASSGRTGAVQYF	TGTGCCAGCAGCGGAAGGACAGGGGCCGTGCAGTACTTC
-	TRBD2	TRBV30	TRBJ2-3	CAWRGGGADTQYF	TGTGCCTGGAGGGGTGGGGGGGCAGATACGCAGTATTTT
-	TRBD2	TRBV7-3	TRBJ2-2	CASSPARGGNTGELFF	TGTGCCAGCAGCCCCGCGCGCGGGGGGAACACCGGGGAGCTGTTTTTT
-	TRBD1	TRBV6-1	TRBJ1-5	CASSESRDRNQPQHF	TGTGCCAGCAGTGAAAGTAGGGACAGAAATCAGCCCCAGCATTTT